This entry lists 2 T cell receptor beta chains sequenced from one sample in a study of cytomegalovirus exposure and HLA in healthy donors. The PCR employed 60 Vbeta primers together with 13 Jbeta primers. TCRdb's table, derived via immunoSEQ multiplex PCR, lists solely in-frame clones and lacks some. The sample yields approximately 190,000 clones, more than 65% seen once. Sequenced: PBMCs. Receptor source: a man aged 40-50 years in good health and CMV-seropositive.

This chain connects TRBV5-1 to TRBJ1-2; D perhaps matches TRBD1 (5 bases). Germline loops: CDR1 SGHRS, CDR2 YFSETQ. The CDR3 contains 16 residues. V lost 0 bases and J lost 0, with 12 bases in between. CDR3 DNA sequence: TGCGCCAGCAGCTTGGACCCGACAGCCTCTAACTATGGCTACACCTTC. Protein: CASSLDPTASNYGYTF.

V usage is TRBV5-4 and J usage is TRBJ1-2; 8 nucleotides line up with TRBD1. The CDR3 extends over 14 amino acids. Trimming took 0 bases from V and 6 from J; bases not matched to a gene: 4. Germline-derived CDR1 and CDR2 are SGHNT and YYREEE (reference sequence). This CDR3 reads CASSLARGQDGYTF. The CDR3 DNA is TGTGCCAGCAGCTTGGCCAGGGGGCAGGATGGCTACACCTTC.